The 26 T cell receptor beta chains in this list originate from one sample, sequenced in a study of blood T cell repertoires in COVID-19. Here immunoSEQ multiplex PCR was the method, and the copy in TCRdb shows in-frame clones only, minus some. The table has roughly 290,000 clones, approximately 90% seen once. The sequenced sample was peripheral blood. These receptors came from a young man with acute or convalescent COVID-19.

The V gene is TRBV6-5, the J gene TRBJ2-7; 12 nucleotides match TRBD2. There are 13 residues in the CDR3. From germline, CDR1 is MNHEY and CDR2 SVGAGI. The J segment lost 13 bases and the V segment lost 6 bases, leaving 10 bases of the junction unmatched. CDR3 region: CASRRLAGATRYF. The DNA for the CDR3 is TGTGCCAGCAGGAGACTAGCGGGAGCGACCAGATACTTC.

The J gene is TRBJ1-1, the V gene TRBV5-8, with 10 bases aligning to TRBD1. The trim removed 3 bases at V and 2 bases at J, leaving 4 bases unmatched. From germline, CDR1 is SGHTS and CDR2 YDEGEE. This CDR3 is 15 amino acids long. CDR3 bases: TGTGCCAGCAGCTGGCGGACAGGGGGAAACACTGAAGCTTTCTTT. Translating it yields CASSWRTGGNTEAFF.

Here the CDR3 DNA reads TGTGCCACCAGCAGATCGGACAGGGGGCCTAGCGGGGGTCCAAATGAGCAGTTCTTC. Encoded protein: CATSRSDRGPSGGPNEQFF. The chain links TRBV15 to TRBJ2-1, with TRBD1 as a possible D gene (11 bases). The V and J ends lost 2 bases and 7 bases respectively, with 27 bases between them. This CDR3 comprises 19 residues. Germline V lookup: CDR1 LNHNV, CDR2 YYDKDF (reference sequence).

The chain has TRBV5-6 and TRBJ1-1; D is perhaps TRBD1 (6 bases). Germline CDR1 and CDR2: SGHDT and YYEEEE. The CDR3 runs 16 residues. V was pared by 2 bases and J by 5 bases, with 19 bases between. CDR3 coding DNA: TGTGCCAGCAGCTTTAGAGCCTCTGGACAGAGGACTGAAGCTTTCTTT. It is translated as CASSFRASGQRTEAFF.

The chain has TRBV24-1 and TRBJ2-1, with 9 bases identical to TRBD1. The CDR3 contains 16 residues. Germline-derived CDR1 and CDR2 are KGHDR and SFDVKD. J was trimmed by 7 bases and V by 3 bases; bases with no gene match: 9. CDR3 nucleotide sequence: TGTGCCACCAGTGATGGGGGGACAGGGCGAGCGAATGAGCAGTTCTTC. It translates to CATSDGGTGRANEQFF.

The chain employs TRBV5-1 and TRBJ1-1; a weak D match, TRBD1 (5 bases). In germline, CDR1 is SGHRS, CDR2 YFSETQ. CDR3 length equals 13 residues. Trimming left V 2 bases short and J 4 bases short, with 9 bases between. CDR3 residues: CASSFGGFTEAFF. CDR3 bases: TGCGCCAGCAGCTTTGGGGGGTTCACTGAAGCTTTCTTT.

J is TRBJ2-1 and V is TRBV4-1; TRBD2 agrees at 7 bases. V dropped 4 bases and J dropped 2; count of bases not matched to a gene: 17. CDR1 is MGHRA and CDR2 is YSYEKL in the germline V gene. This CDR3 spans 19 amino acids. The CDR3 region is CASSLIPSWEGETYNEQFF. CDR3 DNA: TGCGCCAGCAGCCTTATACCTTCTTGGGAGGGCGAGACCTACAATGAGCAGTTCTTC.

The rearrangement links TRBV6-4 to TRBJ1-1; D is possibly TRBD1 (6 bases). The germline V and J ends were trimmed by 6 bases and 3 bases, with 14 bases remaining between them. The CDR3 covers 14 residues. CDR1 and CDR2 (germline): MRHNA, SNTAGT. Here the CDR3 reads CASSHRVGDTEAFF. The CDR3 DNA follows: TGTGCCAGCAGCCACAGGGTAGGGGACACTGAAGCTTTCTTT.

The chain couples TRBV28 to TRBJ1-4, with a possible D match to TRBD1 (6 bases). There are 14 residues in the CDR3. V was shortened by 7 bases and J by 10 bases, with 19 bases between the two germline ends. Germline V gene lookup returns CDR1 MDHEN and CDR2 SYDVKM. CDR3 region: CASNLGGGFGKLFF. CDR3 nucleotide sequence: TGTGCCAGCAACTTAGGGGGTGGGTTTGGAAAACTGTTTTTT.

This chain uses TRBV5-4 with TRBJ1-2; 7 bases are a match to TRBD1. This CDR3 comprises 13 residues. J gave up 8 bases and V 4 bases, and 8 bases lay outside the gene matches. Germline values: CDR1 SGHNT, CDR2 YYREEE (reference sequence). CDR3 DNA: TGTGCCAGCAGCCTCGACAGGGTAGGAGGCTACACCTTC. Translation: CASSLDRVGGYTF.

This clone was observed a few times. J is TRBJ1-4 and V is TRBV6-5; D is undetermined. Germline CDR1 reads MNHEY; CDR2 reads SVGAGI. This CDR3 contains 13 residues. V lost 7 bases and J lost 4, with 10 bases in between. Here the CDR3 reads CASKLTNNEKLFF. The DNA of the CDR3 is TGTGCCAGCAAGCTGACTAATAATGAAAAACTGTTTTTT.

The sample holds a few counts of this clone. This chain connects TRBV28 to TRBJ2-5; D unclear. Deletions cut 5 bases from V and 1 base from J, with 8 bases between. Germline V CDR1 and CDR2: MDHEN, SYDVKM. The CDR3 contains 13 residues. The CDR3 protein is CASSESSQETQYF. CDR3 nucleotides: TGTGCCAGCAGTGAGAGTAGCCAAGAGACCCAGTACTTC.

The V and J genes are TRBV5-5 and TRBJ1-4; 7 bases fit TRBD1. Germline loops: CDR1 SGHKS, CDR2 YYEKEE (reference sequence). The CDR3 spans 15 residues. Germline trimming cut 4 bases from V and 5 bases from J; bases unmatched to any gene: 8. The CDR3 DNA follows: TGTGCCAGCAGCCAGTCTCAGGGGGGCAATGAAAAACTGTTTTTT. Residues: CASSQSQGGNEKLFF.

This clone was picked up a small number of times. The chain couples TRBV7-3 to TRBJ1-6, with D unclear. The length of the CDR3 is 15 residues. Germline CDR1 and CDR2: SGHTA and FQGTGA. The V and J ends lost 0 bases and 9 bases respectively, with 12 bases between them. This CDR3 is CASSLTGPRGSPLHF. Written as DNA, the CDR3 is TGTGCCAGCAGCTTAACGGGTCCTCGGGGTTCACCCCTCCACTTT. Based on the CDR3 plus reference TRBV7-3 and TRBJ1-6, the full variable domain is GAGVSQTPSNKVTEKGKYVELRCDPISGHTALYWYRQSLGQGPEFLIYFQGTGAADDSGLPNDRFFAVRPEGSVSTLKIQRTERGDSAVYLCASSLTGPRGSPLHFGNGTRLTVT.

The chain joins TRBV28 to TRBJ1-1; D may be TRBD1 (6 bases). V was cut by 6 bases and J by 4 bases, with 12 bases left in between. This CDR3 is built from 13 residues. The V gene's germline CDR1 is MDHEN and CDR2 SYDVKM. CDR3 nucleotide sequence: TGTGCCAGCAGCGGGGGGGCGGGCACTGAAGCTTTCTTT. Its protein is CASSGGAGTEAFF. Full variable domain (remainder filled in from reference TRBV28 and TRBJ1-1): DVKVTQSSRYLVKRTGEKVFLECVQDMDHENMFWYRQDPGLGLRLIYFSYDVKMKEKGDIPEGYSVSREKKERFSLILESASTNQTSMYLCASSGGAGTEAFFGQGTRLTVV.

The J gene is TRBJ2-7, the V gene TRBV27; 7 bases line up with TRBD2. Trimming at V came to 2 bases and at J to 3 bases, leaving 16 bases not matched to a gene. The CDR3 extends over 18 amino acids. Germline CDR1 reads MNHEY; CDR2 reads SMNVEV (reference sequence). Here the CDR3 reads CASSLISLGTSANYEQYF. The DNA of the CDR3 is TGTGCCAGCAGTTTAATCTCCCTCGGAACTAGCGCCAACTACGAGCAGTACTTC.

The CDR3 loop is CAWSGGLMDNSPLHF. In DNA form, the CDR3 reads TGTGCCTGGTCCGGGGGTCTGATGGATAATTCACCCCTCCACTTT. The chain recombines TRBV30 with TRBJ1-6, with D possibly matching TRBD1 (5 bases). V lost 5 bases to trimming and J lost 5 bases, with 16 bases between them. The length of the CDR3 is 15 residues. Germline CDR1 is GTSNPN and CDR2 is SVGIG (reference sequence).

A word on this clone: The sample has other DNA sequences that encode this CDR3 too. The chain links TRBV7-3 to TRBJ2-2; possible D gene TRBD1, 5 bases. Trimming left V 2 bases short and J 5 bases short, with 9 bases between. Looked up from germline, CDR1 is SGHTA and CDR2 is FQGTGA. This CDR3 comprises 14 residues. CDR3 sequence: CASSLSSGTGELFF. The CDR3 bases are TGTGCCAGCAGCTTATCGTCAGGGACCGGGGAGCTGTTTTTT.

The chain couples TRBV28 to TRBJ1-5; D gene unclear. Germline V gives CDR1 MDHEN, CDR2 SYDVKM. V gave up 4 bases and J gave up 6 bases, with 7 bases separating them. The CDR3 runs 12 residues. The CDR3 loop reads CASSYARQPQHF. In DNA form, the CDR3 reads TGTGCCAGCAGTTATGCGCGTCAGCCCCAGCATTTT. Together with reference TRBV28 and TRBJ1-5, the CDR3 gives the full variable domain: DVKVTQSSRYLVKRTGEKVFLECVQDMDHENMFWYRQDPGLGLRLIYFSYDVKMKEKGDIPEGYSVSREKKERFSLILESASTNQTSMYLCASSYARQPQHFGDGTRLSIL.

V is TRBV7-9 and J is TRBJ2-3, with 9 bases matching TRBD1. Unmatched junction bases numbered 4, after V lost 1 base and J lost 2 bases. The CDR3 has 16 residues. In germline, CDR1 is SEHNR, CDR2 FQNEAQ (reference sequence). In DNA, the CDR3 is TGTGCCAGCAGCTTAGGAGGGACAGGGTACACAGATACGCAGTATTTT. Encoded protein: CASSLGGTGYTDTQYF.

The chain uses TRBV6-5 and TRBJ1-1, with D possibly being TRBD1 (6 bases). The CDR3 has 13 amino acids. V lost 8 bases and J 5 bases, leaving 15 bases between the germline ends. CDR1 is MNHEY and CDR2 is SVGAGI in the germline V gene. The CDR3 nucleotides read TGTGCCAGCCGTTTACAGGGTACGACTGAAGCTTTCTTT. Translated: CASRLQGTTEAFF.

The chain links TRBV11-2 to TRBJ2-3; the D is unclear. V shed 7 bases and J shed 4 bases, with 9 bases lying between them. CDR1 is SGHAT and CDR2 is FQNNGV in the germline V gene. The CDR3 has 12 amino acids. DNA of the CDR3: TGTGCCAGCAACACGGGTTCAGATACGCAGTATTTT. Encoded protein: CASNTGSDTQYF.

The chain employs TRBV18 and TRBJ1-1; D is ambiguous. Germline V CDR1 and CDR2: KGHSH, LQKENI. Deletions cut 3 bases from V and 7 bases from J, with 9 bases between. The CDR3 sequence is 12 residues long. CDR3 bases: TGTGCCAGCTCACCGACGGCGGGTGAAGCTTTCTTT. Translating gives CASSPTAGEAFF.

This chain connects TRBV12-2 to TRBJ1-6. TRBV12-2 counts as a pseudogene. The CDR3 contains 15 residues. The CDR3: CASRLAKEAVRALHF. In DNA, the CDR3 is TGTGCAAGTCGCTTAGCTAAAGAAGCGGTCCGGGCCCTCCACTTT.

CDR3 sequence: CASSPRVTEAFF. The CDR3 DNA is TGTGCCAGCAGTCCGAGGGTCACTGAAGCTTTCTTT. V and J are TRBV2 and TRBJ1-1; D ambiguous. Per the germline V gene, CDR1 is SNHLY and CDR2 is FYNNEI. The V end lost 5 bases, the J end lost 4 bases, and 8 bases lay between the germline ends. This CDR3 comprises 12 residues.

V usage is TRBV11-2 and J usage is TRBJ1-3; 7 bases map to TRBD1. From germline, CDR1 is SGHAT and CDR2 FQNNGV. The CDR3 is 16 amino acids. V shed 4 bases and J 4 bases; nucleotides not matched to a gene: 10. The CDR3, as DNA: TGTGCCAGCAGCTCTTACAGGGGCCAAAGAGGAAACACCATATATTTT. It encodes CASSSYRGQRGNTIYF.